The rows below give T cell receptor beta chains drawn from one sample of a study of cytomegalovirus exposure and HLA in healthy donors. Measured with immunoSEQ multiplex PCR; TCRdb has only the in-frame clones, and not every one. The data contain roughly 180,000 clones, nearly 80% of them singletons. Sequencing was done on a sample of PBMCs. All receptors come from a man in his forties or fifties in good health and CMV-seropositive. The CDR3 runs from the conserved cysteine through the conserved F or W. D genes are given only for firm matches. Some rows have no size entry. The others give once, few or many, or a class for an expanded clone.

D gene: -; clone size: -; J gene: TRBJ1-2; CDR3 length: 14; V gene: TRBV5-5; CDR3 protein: CASSLVGGFGGYTF; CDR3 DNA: TGTGCCAGCAGCTTGGTTGGGGGGTTCGGAGGCTACACCTTC
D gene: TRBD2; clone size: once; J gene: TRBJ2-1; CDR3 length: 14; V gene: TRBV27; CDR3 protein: CASSLASGPNEQFF; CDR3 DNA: TGTGCCAGCAGTTTGGCTAGCGGGCCTAATGAGCAGTTCTTC
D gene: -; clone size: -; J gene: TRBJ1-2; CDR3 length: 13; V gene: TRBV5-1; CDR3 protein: CASSGNSNYGYTF; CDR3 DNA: TGCGCCAGCAGTGGAAACAGTAACTATGGCTACACCTTC
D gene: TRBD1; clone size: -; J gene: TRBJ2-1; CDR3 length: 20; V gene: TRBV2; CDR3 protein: CASSYPGTGGEKNSYNEQFF; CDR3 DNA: TGTGCCAGCAGTTATCCCGGGACAGGGGGCGAAAAAAACTCCTACAATGAGCAGTTCTTC
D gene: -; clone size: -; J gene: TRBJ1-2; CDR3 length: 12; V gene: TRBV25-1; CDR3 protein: CASSFTGGGYTF; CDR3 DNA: TGTGCCAGCAGCTTCACGGGGGGCGGCTACACCTTC
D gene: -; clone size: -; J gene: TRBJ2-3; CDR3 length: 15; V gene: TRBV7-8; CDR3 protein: CASSSHRAPTDTQYF; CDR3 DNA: TGTGCCAGCAGCTCCCACAGGGCCCCCACAGATACGCAGTATTTT
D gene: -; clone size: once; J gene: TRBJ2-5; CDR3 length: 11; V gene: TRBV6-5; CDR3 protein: CASTYLETQYF; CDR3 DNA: TGTGCCAGCACCTACCTAGAGACCCAGTACTTC
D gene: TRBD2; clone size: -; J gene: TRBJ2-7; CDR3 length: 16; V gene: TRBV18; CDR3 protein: CASSPSGAGAAYEQYF; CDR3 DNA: TGTGCCAGCTCACCTTCTGGAGCGGGGGCCGCCTACGAGCAGTACTTC
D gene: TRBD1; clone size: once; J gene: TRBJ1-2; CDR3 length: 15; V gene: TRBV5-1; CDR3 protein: CASSLGQGASYGYTF; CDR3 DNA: TGCGCCAGCAGCTTGGGACAGGGGGCAAGCTATGGCTACACCTTC
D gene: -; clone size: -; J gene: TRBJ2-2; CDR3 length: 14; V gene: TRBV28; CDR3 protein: CAAQGGQRTGELFF; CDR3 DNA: TGTGCCGCTCAGGGGGGACAGCGCACCGGGGAGCTGTTTTTT
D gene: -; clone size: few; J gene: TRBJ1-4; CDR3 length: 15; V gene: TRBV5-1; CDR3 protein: CASSGSGGTNEKLFF; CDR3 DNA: TGCGCCAGCAGCGGATCGGGGGGGACAAATGAAAAACTGTTTTTT
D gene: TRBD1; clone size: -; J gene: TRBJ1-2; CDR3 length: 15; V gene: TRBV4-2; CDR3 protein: CASSLSGTGNYGYTF; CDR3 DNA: TGTGCCAGCAGCCTTTCAGGGACAGGAAACTATGGCTACACCTTC
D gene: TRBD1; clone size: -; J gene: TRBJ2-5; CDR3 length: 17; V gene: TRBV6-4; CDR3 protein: CASSDRGQGANQETQYF; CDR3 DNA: TGTGCCAGCAGTGACCGGGGACAGGGGGCCAACCAAGAGACCCAGTACTTC
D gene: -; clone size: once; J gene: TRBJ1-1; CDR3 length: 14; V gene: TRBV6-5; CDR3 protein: CASSYKRGGTEAFF; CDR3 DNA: TGTGCCAGCAGTTATAAAAGGGGGGGAACTGAAGCTTTCTTT
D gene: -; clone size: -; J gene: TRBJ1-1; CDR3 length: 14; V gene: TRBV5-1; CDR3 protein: CASSWEGRNTEAFF; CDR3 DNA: TGCGCCAGCAGTTGGGAGGGCCGGAACACTGAAGCTTTCTTT
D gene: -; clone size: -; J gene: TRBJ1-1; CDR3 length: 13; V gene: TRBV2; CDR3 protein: CASSDWGDTEAFF; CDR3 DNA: TGTGCCAGCAGTGACTGGGGGGACACTGAAGCTTTCTTT
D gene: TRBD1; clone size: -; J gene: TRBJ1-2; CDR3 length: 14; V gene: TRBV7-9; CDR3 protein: CASSSGGADYGYTF; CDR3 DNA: TGTGCCAGCAGCTCAGGGGGCGCTGACTATGGCTACACCTTC
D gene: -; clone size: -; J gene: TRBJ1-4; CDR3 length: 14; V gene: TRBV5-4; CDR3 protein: CASSAGWTNEKLFF; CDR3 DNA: TGTGCCAGCAGCGCGGGCTGGACTAATGAAAAACTGTTTTTT
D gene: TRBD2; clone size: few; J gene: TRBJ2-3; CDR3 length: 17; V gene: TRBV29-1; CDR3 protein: CSVEVGGLAGVTDTQYF; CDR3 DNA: TGCAGCGTTGAAGTAGGAGGACTAGCGGGCGTCACAGATACGCAGTATTTT
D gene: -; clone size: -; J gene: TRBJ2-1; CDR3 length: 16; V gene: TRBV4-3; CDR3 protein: CASSQDVQGTYNEQFF; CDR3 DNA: TGCGCCAGCAGCCAAGATGTCCAGGGTACCTACAATGAGCAGTTCTTC
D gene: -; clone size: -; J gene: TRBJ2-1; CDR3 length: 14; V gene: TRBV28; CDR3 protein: CATSQGAAYNEQFF; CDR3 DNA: TGTGCCACGAGTCAAGGGGCGGCCTACAATGAGCAGTTCTTC
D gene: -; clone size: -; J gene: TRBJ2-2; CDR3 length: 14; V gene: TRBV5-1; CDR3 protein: CASSSYRSTGELFF; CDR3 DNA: TGCGCCAGCAGCTCCTATCGGAGCACCGGGGAGCTGTTTTTT
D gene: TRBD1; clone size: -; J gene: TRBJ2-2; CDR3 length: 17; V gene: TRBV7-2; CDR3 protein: CASSVDRAWSDTGELFF; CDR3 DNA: TGTGCCAGCAGCGTGGACAGGGCTTGGTCGGACACCGGGGAGCTGTTTTTT
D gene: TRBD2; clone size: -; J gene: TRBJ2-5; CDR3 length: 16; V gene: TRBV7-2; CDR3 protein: CASSTTSGGAIETQYF; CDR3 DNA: TGTGCCAGCAGCACGACTAGCGGGGGGGCCATAGAGACCCAGTACTTC
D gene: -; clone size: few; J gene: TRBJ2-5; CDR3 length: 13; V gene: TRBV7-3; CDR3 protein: CASSLGQQETQYF; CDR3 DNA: TGTGCCAGCAGCTTAGGGCAGCAAGAGACCCAGTACTTC
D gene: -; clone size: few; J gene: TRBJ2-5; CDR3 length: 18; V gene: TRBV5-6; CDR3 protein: CASSITGVGPYIQETQYF; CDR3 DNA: TGTGCCAGCAGCATTACAGGAGTCGGCCCGTATATCCAAGAGACCCAGTACTTC
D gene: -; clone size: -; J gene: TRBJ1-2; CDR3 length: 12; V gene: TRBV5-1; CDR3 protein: CASSLRGLGYTF; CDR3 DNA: TGCGCCAGCAGCTTGCGAGGGCTAGGCTACACCTTC
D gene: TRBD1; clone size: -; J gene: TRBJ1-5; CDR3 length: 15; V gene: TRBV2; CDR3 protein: CASSPGQGYNQPQHF; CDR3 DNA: TGTGCCAGCAGTCCCGGACAGGGGTATAATCAGCCCCAGCATTTT
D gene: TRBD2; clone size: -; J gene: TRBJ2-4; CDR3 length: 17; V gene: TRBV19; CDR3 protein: CASSIRASGGLWAIQYF; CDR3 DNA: TGTGCCAGTAGTATAAGAGCTAGCGGGGGTCTTTGGGCCATTCAGTACTTC
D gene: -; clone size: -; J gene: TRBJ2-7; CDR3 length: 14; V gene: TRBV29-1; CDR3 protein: CSVGGPGGSYEQYF; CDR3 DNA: TGCAGCGTTGGAGGACCAGGGGGGTCCTACGAGCAGTACTTC
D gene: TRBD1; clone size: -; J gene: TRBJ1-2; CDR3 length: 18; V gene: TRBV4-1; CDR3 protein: CASSQVSGFDRVDYGYTF; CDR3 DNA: TGCGCCAGCAGCCAAGTTTCGGGTTTTGACAGGGTAGATTATGGCTACACCTTC
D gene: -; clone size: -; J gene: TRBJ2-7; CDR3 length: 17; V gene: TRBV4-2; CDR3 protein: CASSQDLARGIVYEQYF; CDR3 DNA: TGTGCCAGCAGCCAAGATTTAGCCAGGGGAATCGTGTACGAGCAGTACTTC
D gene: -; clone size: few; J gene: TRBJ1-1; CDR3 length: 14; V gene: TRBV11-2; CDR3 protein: CASSLVRVNTEAFF; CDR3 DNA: TGTGCCAGCAGCTTAGTTCGGGTGAACACTGAAGCTTTCTTT
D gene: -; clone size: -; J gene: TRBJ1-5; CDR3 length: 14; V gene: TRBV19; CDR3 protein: CASKGQGPNQPQHF; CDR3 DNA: TGTGCCAGTAAGGGTCAGGGGCCGAATCAGCCCCAGCATTTT
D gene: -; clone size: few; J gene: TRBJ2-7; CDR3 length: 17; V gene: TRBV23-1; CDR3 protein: CASSQFSPGQKSYEQYF; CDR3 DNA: TGCGCCAGCAGTCAATTCTCCCCAGGACAAAAAAGCTACGAGCAGTACTTC
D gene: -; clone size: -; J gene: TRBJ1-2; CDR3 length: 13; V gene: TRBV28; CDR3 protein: CASSLRREEGYTF; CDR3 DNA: TGTGCCAGCAGTTTAAGGAGGGAGGAGGGCTACACCTTC
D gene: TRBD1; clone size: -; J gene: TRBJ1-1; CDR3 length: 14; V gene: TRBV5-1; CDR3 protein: CASSFVTGETEAFF; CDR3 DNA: TGCGCCAGCAGCTTTGTGACAGGGGAAACTGAAGCTTTCTTT
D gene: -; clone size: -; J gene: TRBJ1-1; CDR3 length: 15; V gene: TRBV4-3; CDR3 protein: CASSREQGTNTEAFF; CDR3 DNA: TGCGCCAGCAGCCGAGAACAGGGAACGAACACTGAAGCTTTCTTT
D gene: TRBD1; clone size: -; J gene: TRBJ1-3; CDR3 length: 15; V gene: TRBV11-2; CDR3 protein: CASSRDRGGGNTIYF; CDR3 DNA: TGTGCCAGCAGCCGGGACAGGGGTGGTGGAAACACCATATATTTT
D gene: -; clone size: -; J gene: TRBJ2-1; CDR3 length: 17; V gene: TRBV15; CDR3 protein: CATSRDDGGHSYNEQFF; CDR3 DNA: TGTGCCACCAGCAGAGATGATGGGGGCCACTCCTACAATGAGCAGTTCTTC
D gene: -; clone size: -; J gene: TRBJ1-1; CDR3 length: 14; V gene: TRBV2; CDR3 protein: CASVRGQGSTEAFF; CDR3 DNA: TGTGCCAGCGTTCGGGGCCAGGGGAGCACTGAAGCTTTCTTT
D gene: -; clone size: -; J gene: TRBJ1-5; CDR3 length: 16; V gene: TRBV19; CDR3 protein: CASSSGNPVGNQPQHF; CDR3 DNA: TGTGCCAGTAGTTCAGGGAATCCAGTGGGCAATCAGCCCCAGCATTTT
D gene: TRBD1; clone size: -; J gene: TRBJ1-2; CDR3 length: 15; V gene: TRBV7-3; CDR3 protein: CASSSRGGQGTGYTF; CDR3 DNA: TGTGCCAGCAGCTCACGGGGCGGACAGGGTACCGGCTACACCTTC
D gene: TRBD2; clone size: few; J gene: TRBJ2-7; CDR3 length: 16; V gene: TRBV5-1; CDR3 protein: CASALVRAGGTYEQYF; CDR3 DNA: TGCGCCAGCGCCCTCGTGAGGGCGGGGGGTACCTACGAGCAGTACTTC
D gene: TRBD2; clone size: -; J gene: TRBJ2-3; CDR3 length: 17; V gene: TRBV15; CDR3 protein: CATSRDLRRGGTDTQYF; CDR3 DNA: TGTGCCACCAGCAGAGATTTAAGGCGGGGGGGCACAGATACGCAGTATTTT
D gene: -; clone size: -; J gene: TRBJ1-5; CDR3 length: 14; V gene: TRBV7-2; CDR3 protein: CASSTGTPNQPQHF; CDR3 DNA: TGTGCCAGCAGCACCGGGACACCTAATCAGCCCCAGCATTTT
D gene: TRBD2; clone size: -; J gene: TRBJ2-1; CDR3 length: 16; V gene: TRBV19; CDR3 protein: CASSIGASGGGNEQFF; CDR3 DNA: TGTGCCAGTAGTATTGGAGCTAGCGGGGGAGGGAATGAGCAGTTCTTC
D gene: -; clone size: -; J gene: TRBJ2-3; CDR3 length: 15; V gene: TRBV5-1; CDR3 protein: CASSLGGTSTDTQYF; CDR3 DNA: TGCGCCAGCAGCTTGGGCGGAACTAGCACAGATACGCAGTATTTT
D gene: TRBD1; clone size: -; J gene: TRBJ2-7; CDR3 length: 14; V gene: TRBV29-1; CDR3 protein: CSVDVQGARYEQYF; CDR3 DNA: TGCAGCGTTGACGTACAGGGGGCGCGGTACGAGCAGTACTTC
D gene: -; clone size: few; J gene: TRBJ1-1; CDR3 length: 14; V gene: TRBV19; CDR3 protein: CASSLVLMNTEAFF; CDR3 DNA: TGTGCCAGTAGTCTAGTTTTAATGAACACTGAAGCTTTCTTT
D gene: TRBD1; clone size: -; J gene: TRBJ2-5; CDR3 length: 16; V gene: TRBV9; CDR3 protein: CASSVGPGQGLETQYF; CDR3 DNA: TGTGCCAGCAGCGTAGGTCCGGGACAGGGCTTAGAGACCCAGTACTTC
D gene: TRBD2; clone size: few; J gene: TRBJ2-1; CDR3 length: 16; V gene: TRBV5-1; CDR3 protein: CASSLGHGGANNEQFF; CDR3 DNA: TGCGCCAGCAGCTTGGGCCACGGGGGGGCCAACAATGAGCAGTTCTTC
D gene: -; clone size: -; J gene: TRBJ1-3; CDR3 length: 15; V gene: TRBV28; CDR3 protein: CASSLAGEGGNTIYF; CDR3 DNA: TGTGCCAGCAGTTTGGCCGGGGAGGGTGGAAACACCATATATTTT
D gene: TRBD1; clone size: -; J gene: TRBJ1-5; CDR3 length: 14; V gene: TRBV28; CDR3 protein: CASRQDRENQPQHF; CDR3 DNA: TGTGCCAGCAGACAAGACAGGGAGAATCAGCCCCAGCATTTT
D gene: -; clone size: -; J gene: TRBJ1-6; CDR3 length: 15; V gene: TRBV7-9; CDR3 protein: CSSSPPGAYNSPLHF; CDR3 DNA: TGTTCCAGCAGCCCGCCGGGAGCTTATAATTCACCCCTCCACTTT
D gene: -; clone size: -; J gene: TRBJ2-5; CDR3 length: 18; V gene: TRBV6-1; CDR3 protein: CASSERGGWGQGRETQYF; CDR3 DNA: TGTGCCAGCAGTGAACGCGGGGGGTGGGGACAGGGACGCGAGACCCAGTACTTC
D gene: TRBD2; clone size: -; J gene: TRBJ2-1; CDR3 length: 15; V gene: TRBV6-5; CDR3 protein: CASSYSSGGAHEQFF; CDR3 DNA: TGTGCCAGCAGTTACTCTAGCGGGGGGGCCCATGAGCAGTTCTTC
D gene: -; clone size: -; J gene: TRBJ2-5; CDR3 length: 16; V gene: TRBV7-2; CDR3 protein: CASSLRTDQMRETQYF; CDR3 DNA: TGTGCCAGCAGCTTGCGGACAGATCAAATGAGGGAGACCCAGTACTTC